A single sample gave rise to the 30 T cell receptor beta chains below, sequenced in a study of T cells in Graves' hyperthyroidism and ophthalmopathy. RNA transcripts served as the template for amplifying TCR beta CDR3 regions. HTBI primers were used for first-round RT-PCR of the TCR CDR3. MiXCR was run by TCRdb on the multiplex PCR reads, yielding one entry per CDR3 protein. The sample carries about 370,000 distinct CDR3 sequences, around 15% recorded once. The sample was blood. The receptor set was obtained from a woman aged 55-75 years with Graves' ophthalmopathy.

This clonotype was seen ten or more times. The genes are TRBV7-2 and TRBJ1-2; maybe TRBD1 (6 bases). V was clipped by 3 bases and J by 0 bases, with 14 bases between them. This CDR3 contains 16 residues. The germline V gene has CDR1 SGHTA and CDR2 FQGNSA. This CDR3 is CASSLDSLTSNYGYTF. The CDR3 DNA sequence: TGTGCCAGCAGCTTGGACAGCCTTACATCTAACTATGGCTACACCTTC.

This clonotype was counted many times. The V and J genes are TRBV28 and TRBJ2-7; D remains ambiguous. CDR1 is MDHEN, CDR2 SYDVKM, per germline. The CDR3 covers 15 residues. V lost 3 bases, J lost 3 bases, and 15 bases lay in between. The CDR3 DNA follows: TGTGCCAGCAGTTTTTTTGCAGGCGGAGACTACGAGCAGTACTTC. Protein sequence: CASSFFAGGDYEQYF.

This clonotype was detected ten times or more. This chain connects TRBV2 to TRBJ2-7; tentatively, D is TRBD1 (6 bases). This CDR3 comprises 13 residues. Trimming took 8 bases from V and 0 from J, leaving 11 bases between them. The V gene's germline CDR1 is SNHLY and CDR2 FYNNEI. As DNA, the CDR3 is TGTGCCAGCGGGACACTCCGCTCCTACGAGCAGTACTTC. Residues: CASGTLRSYEQYF.

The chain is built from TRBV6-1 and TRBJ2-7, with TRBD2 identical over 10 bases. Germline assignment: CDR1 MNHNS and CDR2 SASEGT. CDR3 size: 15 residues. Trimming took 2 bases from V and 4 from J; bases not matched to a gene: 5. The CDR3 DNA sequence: TGTGCCAGCAGTGAAAGCAGCGGGAGGGTTTACGAGCAGTACTTC. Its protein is CASSESSGRVYEQYF.

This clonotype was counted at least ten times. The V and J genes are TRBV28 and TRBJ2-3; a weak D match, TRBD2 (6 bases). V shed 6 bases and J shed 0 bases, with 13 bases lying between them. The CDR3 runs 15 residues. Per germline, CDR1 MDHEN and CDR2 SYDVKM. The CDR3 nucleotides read TGTGCCAGCAGACATAGCGGAGGTAGCACAGATACGCAGTATTTT. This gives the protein CASRHSGGSTDTQYF.

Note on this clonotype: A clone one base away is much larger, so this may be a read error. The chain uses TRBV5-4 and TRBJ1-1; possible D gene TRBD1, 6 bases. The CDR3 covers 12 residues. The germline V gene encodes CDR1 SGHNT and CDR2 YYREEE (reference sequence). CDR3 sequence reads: CASSFRGTEVFF. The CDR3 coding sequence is TGTGCCAGCAGCTTCAGGGGCACTGAAGTTTTCTTT.

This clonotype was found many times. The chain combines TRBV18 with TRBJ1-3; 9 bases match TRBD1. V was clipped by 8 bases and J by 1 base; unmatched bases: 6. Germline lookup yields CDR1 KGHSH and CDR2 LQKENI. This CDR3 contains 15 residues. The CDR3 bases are TGTGCCAGCGGGGGACAGGGCGTATCTGGAAACACCATATATTTT. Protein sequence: CASGGQGVSGNTIYF.

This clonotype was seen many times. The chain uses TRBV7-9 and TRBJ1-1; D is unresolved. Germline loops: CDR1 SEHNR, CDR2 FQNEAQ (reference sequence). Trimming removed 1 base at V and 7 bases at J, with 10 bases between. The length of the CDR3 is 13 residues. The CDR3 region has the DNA TGTGCCAGCAGCTTAGGATGGGAATTTGAAGCTTTCTTT. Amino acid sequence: CASSLGWEFEAFF.

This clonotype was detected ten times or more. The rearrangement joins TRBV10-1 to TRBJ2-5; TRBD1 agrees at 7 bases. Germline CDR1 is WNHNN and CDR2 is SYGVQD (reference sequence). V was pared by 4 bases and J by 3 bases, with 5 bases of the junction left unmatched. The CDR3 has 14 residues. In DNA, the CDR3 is TGCGCCAGCAGTGGAGGGGGCGGAAAAGAGACCCAGTACTTC. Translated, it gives CASSGGGGKETQYF.

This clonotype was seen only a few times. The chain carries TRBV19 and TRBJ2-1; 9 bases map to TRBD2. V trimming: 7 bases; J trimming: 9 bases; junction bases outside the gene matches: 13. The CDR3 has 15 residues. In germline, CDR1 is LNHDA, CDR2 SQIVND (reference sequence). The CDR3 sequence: CASTSGREGGAEQFF. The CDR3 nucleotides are TGTGCCAGTACCTCGGGGCGGGAGGGGGGTGCTGAGCAGTTCTTC.

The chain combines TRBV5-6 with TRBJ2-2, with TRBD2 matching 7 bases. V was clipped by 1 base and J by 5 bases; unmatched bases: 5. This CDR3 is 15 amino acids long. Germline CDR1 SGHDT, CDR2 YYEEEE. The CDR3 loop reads CASSLREGRTGELFF. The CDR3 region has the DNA TGTGCCAGCAGCTTGAGGGAGGGCCGAACCGGGGAGCTGTTTTTT.

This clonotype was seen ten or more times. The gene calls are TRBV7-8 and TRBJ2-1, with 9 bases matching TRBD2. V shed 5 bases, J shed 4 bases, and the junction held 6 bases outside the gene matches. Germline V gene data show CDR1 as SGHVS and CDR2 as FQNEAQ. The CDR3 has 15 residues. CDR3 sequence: CASSPRLAEYNEQFF. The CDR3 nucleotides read TGTGCCAGCAGCCCGCGACTAGCGGAATACAATGAGCAGTTCTTC.

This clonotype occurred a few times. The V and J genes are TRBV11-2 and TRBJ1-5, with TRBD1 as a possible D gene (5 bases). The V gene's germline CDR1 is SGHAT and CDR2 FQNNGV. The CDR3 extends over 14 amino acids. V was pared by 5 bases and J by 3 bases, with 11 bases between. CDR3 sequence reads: CASSLGTHNQPQHF. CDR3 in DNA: TGTGCCAGCAGCCTCGGGACCCACAATCAGCCCCAGCATTTT.

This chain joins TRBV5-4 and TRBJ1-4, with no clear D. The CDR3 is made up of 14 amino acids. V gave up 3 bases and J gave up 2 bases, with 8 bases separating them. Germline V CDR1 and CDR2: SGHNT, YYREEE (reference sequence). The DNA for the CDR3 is TGTGCCAGCAGCTCTGGTTCGACTAATGAAAAACTGTTTTTT. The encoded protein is CASSSGSTNEKLFF.

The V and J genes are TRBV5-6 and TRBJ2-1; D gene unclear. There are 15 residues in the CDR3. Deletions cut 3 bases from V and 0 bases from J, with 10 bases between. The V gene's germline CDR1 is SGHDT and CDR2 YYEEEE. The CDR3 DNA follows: TGTGCCAGCAGCTCCTTCCCGAGCTCCTACAATGAGCAGTTCTTC. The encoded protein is CASSSFPSSYNEQFF. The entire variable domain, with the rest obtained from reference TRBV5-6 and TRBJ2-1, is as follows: DAGVTQSPTHLIKTRGQQVTLRCSPKSGHDTVSWYQQALGQGPQFIFQYYEEEERQRGNFPDRFSGHQFPNYSSELNVNALLLGDSALYLCASSSFPSSYNEQFFGPGTRLTVL.

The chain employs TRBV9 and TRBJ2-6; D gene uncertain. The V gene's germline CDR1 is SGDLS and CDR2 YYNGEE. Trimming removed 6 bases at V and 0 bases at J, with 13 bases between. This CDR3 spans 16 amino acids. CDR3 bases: TGTGCCAGCACCATCGGACGGCCCTCTGGGGCCAACGTCCTGACTTTC. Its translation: CASTIGRPSGANVLTF.

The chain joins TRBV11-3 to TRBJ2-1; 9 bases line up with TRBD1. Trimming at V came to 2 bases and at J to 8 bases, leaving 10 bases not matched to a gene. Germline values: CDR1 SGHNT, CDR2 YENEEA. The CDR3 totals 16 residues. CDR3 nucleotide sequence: TGTGCCAGCAGCTTATGGGGACAGGGACGGGTCCATGAGCAGTTCTTC. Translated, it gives CASSLWGQGRVHEQFF.

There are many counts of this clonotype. The CDR3 DNA follows: TGTGCCACCAGTGACCCTACAGGGTGGGGGGCCTACAATGAGCAGTTCTTC. Residues: CATSDPTGWGAYNEQFF. The V gene is TRBV24-1, the J gene TRBJ2-1; perhaps D is TRBD1 or TRBD2 (6 bases each). Trimming took 4 bases from V and 2 from J, leaving 17 bases between them. Germline assignment: CDR1 KGHDR and CDR2 SFDVKD. The CDR3 runs 17 residues.

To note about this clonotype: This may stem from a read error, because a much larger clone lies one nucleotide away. This CDR3 is CSARVGGGGNSPLNF. The CDR3 DNA follows: TGCAGTGCTAGAGTCGGGGGGGGTGGCAATTCACCCCTCAACTTT. The chain joins TRBV20-1 to TRBJ1-6; a weak D match, TRBD1 (5 bases). Germline CDR1 DFQATT, CDR2 SNEGSKA (reference sequence). This CDR3 region has 15 residues.

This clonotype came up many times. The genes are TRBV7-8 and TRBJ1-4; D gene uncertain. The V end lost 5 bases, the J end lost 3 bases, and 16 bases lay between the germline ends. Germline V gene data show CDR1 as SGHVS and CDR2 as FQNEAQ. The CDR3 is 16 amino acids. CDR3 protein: CASSPIWANSNEKLFF. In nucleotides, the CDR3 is TGTGCCAGCAGCCCGATTTGGGCCAATTCTAATGAAAAACTGTTTTTT.

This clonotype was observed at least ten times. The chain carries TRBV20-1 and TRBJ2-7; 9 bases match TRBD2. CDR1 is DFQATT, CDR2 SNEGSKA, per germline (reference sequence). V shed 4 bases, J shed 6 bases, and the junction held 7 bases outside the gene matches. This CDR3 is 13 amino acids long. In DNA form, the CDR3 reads TGCAGTGCTAATCACCTAGCGGGATCCGAGCAGTACTTC. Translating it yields CSANHLAGSEQYF.

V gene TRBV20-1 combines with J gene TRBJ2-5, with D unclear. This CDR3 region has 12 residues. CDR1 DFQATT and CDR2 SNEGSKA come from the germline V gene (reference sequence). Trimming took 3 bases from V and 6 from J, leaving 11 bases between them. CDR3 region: CSASANRKTQYF. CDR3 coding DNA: TGCAGTGCTAGTGCTAATCGAAAGACCCAGTACTTC.

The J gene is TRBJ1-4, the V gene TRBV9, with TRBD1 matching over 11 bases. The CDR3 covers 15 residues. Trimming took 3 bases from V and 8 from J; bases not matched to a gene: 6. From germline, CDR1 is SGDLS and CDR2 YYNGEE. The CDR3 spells CASSARDRGEEKLFF. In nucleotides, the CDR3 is TGTGCCAGCAGCGCCCGGGACAGGGGGGAAGAAAAACTGTTTTTT.

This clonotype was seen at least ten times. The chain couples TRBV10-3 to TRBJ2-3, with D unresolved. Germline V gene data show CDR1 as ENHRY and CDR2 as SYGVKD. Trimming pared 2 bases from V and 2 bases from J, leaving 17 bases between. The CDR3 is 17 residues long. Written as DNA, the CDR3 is TGTGCCATCAGTGAGGTAGATTGGCAGTCCCTCACAGATACGCAGTATTTT. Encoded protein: CAISEVDWQSLTDTQYF.

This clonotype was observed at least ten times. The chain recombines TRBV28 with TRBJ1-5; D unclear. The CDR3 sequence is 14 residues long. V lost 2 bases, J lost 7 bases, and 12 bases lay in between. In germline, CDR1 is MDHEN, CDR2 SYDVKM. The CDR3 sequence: CASSLAQVYQPQHF. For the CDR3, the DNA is TGTGCCAGCAGTTTAGCCCAGGTTTACCAGCCCCAGCATTTT.

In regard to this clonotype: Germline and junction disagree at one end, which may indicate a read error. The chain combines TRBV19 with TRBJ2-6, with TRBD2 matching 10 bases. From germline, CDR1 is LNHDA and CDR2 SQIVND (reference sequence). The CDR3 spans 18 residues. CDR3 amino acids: CASSIRTSGISGANALTF. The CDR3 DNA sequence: TGTGCCAGTAGTATCAGGACTAGCGGTATCTCTGGGGCCAACGCCCTGACTTTC.

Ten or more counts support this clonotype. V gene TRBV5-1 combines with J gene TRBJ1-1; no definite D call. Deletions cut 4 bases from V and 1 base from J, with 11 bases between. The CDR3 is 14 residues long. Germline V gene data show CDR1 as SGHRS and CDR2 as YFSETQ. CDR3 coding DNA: TGCGCCAGCAGCCCGATAGCGGGGAACACTGAAGCTTTCTTT. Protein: CASSPIAGNTEAFF. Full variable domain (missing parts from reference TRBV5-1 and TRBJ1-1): KAGVTQTPRYLIKTRGQQVTLSCSPISGHRSVSWYQQTPGQGLQFLFEYFSETQRNKGNFPGRFSGRQFSNSRSEMNVSTLELGDSALYLCASSPIAGNTEAFFGQGTRLTVV.

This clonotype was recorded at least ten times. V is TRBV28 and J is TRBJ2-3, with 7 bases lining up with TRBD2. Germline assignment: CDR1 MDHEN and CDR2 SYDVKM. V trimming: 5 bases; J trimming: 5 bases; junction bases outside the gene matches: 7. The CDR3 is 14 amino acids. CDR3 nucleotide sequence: TGTGCCAGCAGTCCACTAGCGCGGGGAGATACGCAGTATTTT. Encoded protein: CASSPLARGDTQYF.

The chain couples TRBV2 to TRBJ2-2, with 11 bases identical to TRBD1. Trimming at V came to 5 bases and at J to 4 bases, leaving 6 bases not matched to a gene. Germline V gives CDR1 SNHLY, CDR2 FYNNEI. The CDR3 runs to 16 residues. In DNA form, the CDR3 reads TGTGCCAGCAGTACCGGGACAGGGGGGACCACCGGGGAGCTGTTTTTT. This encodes CASSTGTGGTTGELFF.

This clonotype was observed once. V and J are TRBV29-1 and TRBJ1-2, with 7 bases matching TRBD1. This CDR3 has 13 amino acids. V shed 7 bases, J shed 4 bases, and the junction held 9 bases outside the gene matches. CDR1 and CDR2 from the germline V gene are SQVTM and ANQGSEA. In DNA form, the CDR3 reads TGCAGCGCCGTGGCAGGGGGAGGCTATGGCTACACCTTC. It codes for CSAVAGGGYGYTF.